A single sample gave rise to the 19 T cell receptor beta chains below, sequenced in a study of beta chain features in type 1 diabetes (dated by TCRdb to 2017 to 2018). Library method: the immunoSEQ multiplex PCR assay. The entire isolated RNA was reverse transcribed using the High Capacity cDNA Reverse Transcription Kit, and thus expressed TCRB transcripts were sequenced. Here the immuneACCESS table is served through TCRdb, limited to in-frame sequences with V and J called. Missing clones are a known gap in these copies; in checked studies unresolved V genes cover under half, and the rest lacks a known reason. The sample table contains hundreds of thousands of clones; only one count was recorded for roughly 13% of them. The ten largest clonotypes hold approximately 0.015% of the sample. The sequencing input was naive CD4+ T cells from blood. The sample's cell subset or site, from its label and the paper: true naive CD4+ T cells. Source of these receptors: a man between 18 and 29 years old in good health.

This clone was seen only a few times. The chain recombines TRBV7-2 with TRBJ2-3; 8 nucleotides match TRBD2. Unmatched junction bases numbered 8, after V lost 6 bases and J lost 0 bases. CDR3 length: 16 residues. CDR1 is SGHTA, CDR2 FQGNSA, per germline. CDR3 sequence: CASRFRRGASTDTQYF. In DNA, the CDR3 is TGTGCCAGCAGGTTTCGGCGGGGGGCTAGCACAGATACGCAGTATTTT. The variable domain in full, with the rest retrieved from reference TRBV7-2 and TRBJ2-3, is GAGVSQSPSNKVTEKGKDVELRCDPISGHTALYWYRQSLGQGLEFLIYFQGNSAPDKSGLPSDRFSAERTGGSVSTLTIQRTQQEDSAVYLCASRFRRGASTDTQYFGPGTRLTVL.

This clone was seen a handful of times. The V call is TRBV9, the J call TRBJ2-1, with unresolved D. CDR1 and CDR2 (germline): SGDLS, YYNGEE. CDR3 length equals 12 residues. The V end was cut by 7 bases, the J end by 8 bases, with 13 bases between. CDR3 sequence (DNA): TGTGCCAGCGCCCGACTCTGGGATGAGCAGTTCTTC. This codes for CASARLWDEQFF.

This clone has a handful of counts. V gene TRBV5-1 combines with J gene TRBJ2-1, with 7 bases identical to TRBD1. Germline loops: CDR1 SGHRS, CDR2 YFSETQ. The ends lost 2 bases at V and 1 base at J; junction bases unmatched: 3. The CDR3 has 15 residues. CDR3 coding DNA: TGCGCCAGCAGCTTAGGGACAGAATCCTACAATGAGCAGTTCTTC. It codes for CASSLGTESYNEQFF.

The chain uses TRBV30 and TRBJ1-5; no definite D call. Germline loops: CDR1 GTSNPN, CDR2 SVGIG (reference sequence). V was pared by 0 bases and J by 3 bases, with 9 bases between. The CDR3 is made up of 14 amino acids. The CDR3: CAWSVERNNQPQHF. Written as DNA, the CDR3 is TGTGCCTGGAGTGTAGAGCGGAACAATCAGCCCCAGCATTTT.

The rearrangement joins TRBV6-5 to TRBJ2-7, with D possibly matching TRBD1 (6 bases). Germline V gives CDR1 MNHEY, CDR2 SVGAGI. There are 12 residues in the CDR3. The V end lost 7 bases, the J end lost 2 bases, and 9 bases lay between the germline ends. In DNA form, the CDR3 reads TGTGCCAGCACAGGGGACCCCTACGAGCAGTACTTC. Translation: CASTGDPYEQYF.

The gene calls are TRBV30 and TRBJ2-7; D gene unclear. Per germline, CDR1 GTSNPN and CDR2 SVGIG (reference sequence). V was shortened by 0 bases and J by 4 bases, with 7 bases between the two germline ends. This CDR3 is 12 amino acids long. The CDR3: CAWSVTEYEQYF. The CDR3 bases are TGTGCCTGGAGTGTTACAGAGTACGAGCAGTACTTC.

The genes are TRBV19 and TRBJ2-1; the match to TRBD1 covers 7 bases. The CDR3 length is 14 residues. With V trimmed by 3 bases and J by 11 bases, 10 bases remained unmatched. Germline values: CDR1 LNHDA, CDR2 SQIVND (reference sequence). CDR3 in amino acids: CASSIQGQHEQQFF. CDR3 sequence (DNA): TGTGCCAGTAGTATCCAGGGACAGCATGAACAGCAGTTCTTC. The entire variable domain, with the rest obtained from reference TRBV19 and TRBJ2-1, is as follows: DGGITQSPKYLFRKEGQNVTLSCEQNLNHDAMYWYRQDPGQGLRLIYYSQIVNDFQKGDIAEGYSVSREKKESFPLTVTSAQKNPTAFYLCASSIQGQHEQQFFGPGTRLTVL.

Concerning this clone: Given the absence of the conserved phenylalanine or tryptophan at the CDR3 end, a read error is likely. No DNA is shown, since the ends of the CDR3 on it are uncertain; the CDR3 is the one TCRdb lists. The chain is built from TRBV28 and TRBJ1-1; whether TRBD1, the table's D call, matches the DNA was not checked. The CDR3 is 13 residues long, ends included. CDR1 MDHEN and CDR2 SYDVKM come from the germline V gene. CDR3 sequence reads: CASSLAGDRQPSS.

The CDR3 loop is CAWSTGIGSGGQPQHF. In DNA, the CDR3 is TGTGCCTGGAGTACCGGGATCGGGAGCGGTGGTCAGCCCCAGCATTTT. This chain links TRBV30 with TRBJ1-5; D not certain. The CDR3 contains 16 residues. The germline V and J ends were trimmed by 2 bases and 6 bases, with 20 bases remaining between them. Germline V gene lookup returns CDR1 GTSNPN and CDR2 SVGIG (reference sequence).

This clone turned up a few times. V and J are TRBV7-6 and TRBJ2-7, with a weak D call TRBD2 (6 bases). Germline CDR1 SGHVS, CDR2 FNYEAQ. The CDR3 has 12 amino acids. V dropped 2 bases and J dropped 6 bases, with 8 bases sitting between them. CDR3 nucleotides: TGTGCCAGCAGCTTAAGCGGGTCCGAGCAGTACTTC. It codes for CASSLSGSEQYF.

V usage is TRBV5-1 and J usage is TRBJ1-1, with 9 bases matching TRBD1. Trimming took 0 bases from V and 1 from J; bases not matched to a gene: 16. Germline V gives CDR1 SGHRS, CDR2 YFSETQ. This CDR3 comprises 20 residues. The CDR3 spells CASSLGGYLRDRVANTEAFF. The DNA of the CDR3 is TGCGCCAGCAGCTTGGGGGGGTATCTACGGGACAGGGTAGCGAACACTGAAGCTTTCTTT.

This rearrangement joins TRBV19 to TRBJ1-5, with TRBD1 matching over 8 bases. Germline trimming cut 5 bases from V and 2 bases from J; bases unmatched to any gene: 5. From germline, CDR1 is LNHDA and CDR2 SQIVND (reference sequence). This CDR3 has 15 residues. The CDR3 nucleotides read TGTGCCAGTAGTCCTCCGGGACAGGGCAATCAGCCCCAGCATTTT. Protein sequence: CASSPPGQGNQPQHF.

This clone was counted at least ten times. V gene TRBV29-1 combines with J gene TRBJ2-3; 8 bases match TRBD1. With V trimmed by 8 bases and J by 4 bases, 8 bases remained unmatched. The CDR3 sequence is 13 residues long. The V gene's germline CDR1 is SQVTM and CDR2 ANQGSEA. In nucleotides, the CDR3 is TGCAGCACGAGCAGGGGGCGTTCAGATACGCAGTATTTT. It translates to CSTSRGRSDTQYF.

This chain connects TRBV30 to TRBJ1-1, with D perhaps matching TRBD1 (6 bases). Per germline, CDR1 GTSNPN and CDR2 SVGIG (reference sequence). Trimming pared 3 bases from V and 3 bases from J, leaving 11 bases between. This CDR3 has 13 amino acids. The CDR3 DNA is TGTGCCTGGAGGGGCACAGGGCACACTGAAGCTTTCTTT. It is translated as CAWRGTGHTEAFF.

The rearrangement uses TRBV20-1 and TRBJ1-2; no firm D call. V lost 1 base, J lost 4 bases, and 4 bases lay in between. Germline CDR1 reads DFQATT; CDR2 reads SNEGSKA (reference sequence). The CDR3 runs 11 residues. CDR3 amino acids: CSARGAYGYTF. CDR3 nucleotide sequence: TGCAGTGCTAGAGGGGCCTATGGCTACACCTTC.

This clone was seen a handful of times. CDR3 sequence (DNA): TGTGCCAGCAGCCAAGATTTCGGGCGCGGGCGCACCGGGGAGCTGTTTTTT. Its translation is CASSQDFGRGRTGELFF. The V gene is TRBV4-2, the J gene TRBJ2-2, with a weak D call TRBD2 (5 bases). Germline CDR1 LGHNA, CDR2 YNFKEQ. V shed 0 bases and J shed 4 bases, with 15 bases lying between them. The CDR3 runs to 17 residues.

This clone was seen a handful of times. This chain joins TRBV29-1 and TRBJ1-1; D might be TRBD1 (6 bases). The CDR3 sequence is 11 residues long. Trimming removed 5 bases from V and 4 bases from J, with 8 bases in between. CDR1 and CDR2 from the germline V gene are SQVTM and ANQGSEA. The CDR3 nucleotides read TGCAGCGTTACAGGGACCACTGAAGCTTTCTTT. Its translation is CSVTGTTEAFF.

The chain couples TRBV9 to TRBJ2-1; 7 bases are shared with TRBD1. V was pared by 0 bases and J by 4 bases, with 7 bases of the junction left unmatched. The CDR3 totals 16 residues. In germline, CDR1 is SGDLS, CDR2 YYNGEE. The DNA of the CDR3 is TGTGCCAGCAGCGTAGAGACAGGGAGAAGGTACAATGAGCAGTTCTTC. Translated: CASSVETGRRYNEQFF.

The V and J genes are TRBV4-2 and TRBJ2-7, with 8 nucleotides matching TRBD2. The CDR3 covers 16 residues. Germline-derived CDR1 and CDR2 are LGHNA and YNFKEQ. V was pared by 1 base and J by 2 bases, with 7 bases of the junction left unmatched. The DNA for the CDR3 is TGTGCCAGCAGCCAAGTCGGAGCGGGGGTAGCCTACGAGCAGTACTTC. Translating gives CASSQVGAGVAYEQYF.